The sequence of this TCR beta chain was determined in a study of cytomegalovirus exposure and HLA in healthy donors. The PCR made use of 60 Vbeta and 13 Jbeta primers. Clones were read by immunoSEQ multiplex PCR, and TCRdb kept only the in-frame ones, dropping some. The data hold about 180,000 clones, with approximately 81% observed a single time. This clone has just a few counts. Germline V gene sequence: CDR1 MNHNS, CDR2 SASEGT. The CDR3 consists of 12 residues. Trimming stripped 8 bases from V and 6 bases from J, with 10 bases between. V is TRBV6-1 and J is TRBJ1-4; D unresolved. Sequencing was done on a sample of PBMCs. The TCR was taken from a boy aged 2 to 10 in good health and CMV-seronegative. CDR3 loop: CASARRDEKLFF. For the CDR3, the DNA is TGTGCCAGCGCGCGGAGAGATGAAAAACTGTTTTTT.